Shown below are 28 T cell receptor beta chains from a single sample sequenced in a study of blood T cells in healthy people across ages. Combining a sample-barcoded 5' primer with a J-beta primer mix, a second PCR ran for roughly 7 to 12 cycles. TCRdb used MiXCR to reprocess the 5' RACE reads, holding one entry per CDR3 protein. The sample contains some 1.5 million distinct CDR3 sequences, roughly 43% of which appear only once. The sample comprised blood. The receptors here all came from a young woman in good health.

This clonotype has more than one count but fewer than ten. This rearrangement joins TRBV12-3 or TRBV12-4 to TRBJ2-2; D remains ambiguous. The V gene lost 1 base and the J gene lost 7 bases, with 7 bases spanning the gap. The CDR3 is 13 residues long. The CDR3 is CASSLERGGELFF. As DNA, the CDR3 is TGTGCCAGCAGTTTAGAGCGCGGCGGGGAGCTGTTTTTT.

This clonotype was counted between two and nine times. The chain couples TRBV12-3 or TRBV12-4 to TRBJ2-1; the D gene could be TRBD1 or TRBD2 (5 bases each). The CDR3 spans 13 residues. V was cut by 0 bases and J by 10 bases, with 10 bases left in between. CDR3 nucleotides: TGTGCCAGCAGTTTAGCGCCGGGGCGAGAGCAGTTCTTC. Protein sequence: CASSLAPGREQFF.

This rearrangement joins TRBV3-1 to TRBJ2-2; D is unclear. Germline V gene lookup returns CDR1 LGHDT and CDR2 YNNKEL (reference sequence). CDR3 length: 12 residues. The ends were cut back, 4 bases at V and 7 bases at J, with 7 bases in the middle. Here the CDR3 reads CASSPGHGELFF. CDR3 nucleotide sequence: TGTGCCAGCAGCCCGGGTCACGGGGAGCTGTTTTTT. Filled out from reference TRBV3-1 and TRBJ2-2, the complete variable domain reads DTAVSQTPKYLVTQMGNDKSIKCEQNLGHDTMYWYKQDSKKFLKIMFSYNNKELIINETVPNRFSPKSPDKAHLNLHINSLELGDSAVYFCASSPGHGELFFGEGSRLTVL.

CDR3 nucleotides: TGCAGCGTTGTTATTTGGACAGGGTACACTGAAGCTTTCTTT. Its translation: CSVVIWTGYTEAFF. V is TRBV29-1 and J is TRBJ1-1, with 8 bases that match TRBD1. Germline values: CDR1 SQVTM, CDR2 ANQGSEA. The J segment lost 3 bases and the V segment lost 4 bases, leaving 7 bases of the junction unmatched. The CDR3 is made up of 14 amino acids. Full variable domain (outside the CDR3, taken from reference TRBV29-1 and TRBJ1-1): SAVISQKPSRDICQRGTSLTIQCQVDSQVTMMFWYRQQPGQSLTLIATANQGSEATYESGFVIDKFPISRPNLTFSTLTVSNMSPEDSSIYLCSVVIWTGYTEAFFGQGTRLTVV.

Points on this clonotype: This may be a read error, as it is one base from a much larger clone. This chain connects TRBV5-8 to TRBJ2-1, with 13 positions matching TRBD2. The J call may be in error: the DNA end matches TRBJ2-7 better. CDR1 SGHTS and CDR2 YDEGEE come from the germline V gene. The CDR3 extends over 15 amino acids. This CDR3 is CASRRLAGGYNEQYF. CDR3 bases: TGTGCCAGCAGGCGACTAGCGGGGGGTTACAATGAGCAGTACTTC.

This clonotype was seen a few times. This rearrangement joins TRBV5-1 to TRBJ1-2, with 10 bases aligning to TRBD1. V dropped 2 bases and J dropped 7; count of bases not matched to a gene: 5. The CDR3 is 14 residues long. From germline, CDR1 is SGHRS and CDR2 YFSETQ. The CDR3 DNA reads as TGCGCCAGCAGCTTACGACAGGGGGCCGGTGGCTACACCTTC. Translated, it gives CASSLRQGAGGYTF.

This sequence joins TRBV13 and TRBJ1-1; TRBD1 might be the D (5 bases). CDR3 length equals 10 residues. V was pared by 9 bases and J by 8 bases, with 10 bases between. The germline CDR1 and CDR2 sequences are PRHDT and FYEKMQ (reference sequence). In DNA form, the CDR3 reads TGTGCCAGATCCGCAGGGGAAGCTTTCTTT. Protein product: CARSAGEAFF.

The CDR3 here is CASSRITGPGANVLTF. The CDR3 bases are TGTGCCAGCAGTCGAATAACAGGGCCTGGGGCCAACGTCCTGACTTTC. The rearrangement joins TRBV12-3 or TRBV12-4 to TRBJ2-6; the D gene is possibly TRBD1 (6 bases). The CDR3 loop spans 16 amino acids. Trimming removed 5 bases from V and 2 bases from J, with 13 bases in between.

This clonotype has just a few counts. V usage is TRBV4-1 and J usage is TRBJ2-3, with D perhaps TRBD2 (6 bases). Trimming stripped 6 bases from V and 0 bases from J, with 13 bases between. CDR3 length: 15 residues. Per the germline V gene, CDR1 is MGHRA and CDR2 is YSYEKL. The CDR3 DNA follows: TGCGCCAGCAGGTTGGGACTTACTAGCACAGATACGCAGTATTTT. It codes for CASRLGLTSTDTQYF.

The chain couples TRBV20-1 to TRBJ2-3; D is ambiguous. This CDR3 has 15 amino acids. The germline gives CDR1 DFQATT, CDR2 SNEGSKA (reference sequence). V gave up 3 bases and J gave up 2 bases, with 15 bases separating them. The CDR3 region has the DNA TGCAGTGCTAGTGGGCGGTCTGAACCCACAGATACGCAGTATTTT. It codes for CSASGRSEPTDTQYF.

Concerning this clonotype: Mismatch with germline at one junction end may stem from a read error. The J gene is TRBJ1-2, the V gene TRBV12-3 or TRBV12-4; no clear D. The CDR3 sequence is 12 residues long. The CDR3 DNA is TGTGCCAGCAGGTTAGCGCTGGAGGGCTACACCTTC. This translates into CASRLALEGYTF.

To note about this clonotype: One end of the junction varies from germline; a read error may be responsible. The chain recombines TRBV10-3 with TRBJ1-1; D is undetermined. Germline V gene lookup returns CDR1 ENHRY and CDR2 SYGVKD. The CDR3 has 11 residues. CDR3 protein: CASSDVREAFF. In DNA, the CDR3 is TGTGCCAGCAGTGACGTCAGGGAAGCTTTCTTT.

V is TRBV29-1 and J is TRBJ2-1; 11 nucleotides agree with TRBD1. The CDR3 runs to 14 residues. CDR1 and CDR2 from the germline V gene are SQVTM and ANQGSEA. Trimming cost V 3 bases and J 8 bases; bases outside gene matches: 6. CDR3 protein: CSVDVGQGADEQFF. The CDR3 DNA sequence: TGCAGCGTTGACGTCGGACAGGGGGCCGATGAGCAGTTCTTC.

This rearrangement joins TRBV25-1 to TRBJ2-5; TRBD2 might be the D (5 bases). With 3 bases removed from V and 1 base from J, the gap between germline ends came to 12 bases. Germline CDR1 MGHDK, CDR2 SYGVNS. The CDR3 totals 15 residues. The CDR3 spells CASSESGLFQETQYF. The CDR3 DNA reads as TGTGCCAGCAGTGAGAGCGGACTTTTCCAAGAGACCCAGTACTTC.

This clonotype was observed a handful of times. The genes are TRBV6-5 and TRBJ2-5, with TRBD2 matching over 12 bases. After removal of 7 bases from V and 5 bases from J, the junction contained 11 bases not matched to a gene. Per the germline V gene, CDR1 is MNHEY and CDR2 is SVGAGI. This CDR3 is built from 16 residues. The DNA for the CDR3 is TGTGCCAGCACCGTTCGACTAGCGGGAGTAGGGGAGACCCAGTACTTC. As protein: CASTVRLAGVGETQYF.

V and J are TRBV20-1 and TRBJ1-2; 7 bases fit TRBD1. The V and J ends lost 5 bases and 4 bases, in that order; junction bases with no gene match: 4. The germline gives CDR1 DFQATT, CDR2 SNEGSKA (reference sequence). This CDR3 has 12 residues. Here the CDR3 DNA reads TGCAGTGCTCAGGACAGGACCTATGGCTACACCTTC. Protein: CSAQDRTYGYTF.

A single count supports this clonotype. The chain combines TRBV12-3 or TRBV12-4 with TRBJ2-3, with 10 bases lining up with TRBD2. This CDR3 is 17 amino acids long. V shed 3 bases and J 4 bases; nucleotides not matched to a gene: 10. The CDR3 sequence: CASSFSPAGGHPDTQYF. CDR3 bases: TGTGCCAGCAGTTTCTCTCCAGCGGGGGGGCATCCAGATACGCAGTATTTT.

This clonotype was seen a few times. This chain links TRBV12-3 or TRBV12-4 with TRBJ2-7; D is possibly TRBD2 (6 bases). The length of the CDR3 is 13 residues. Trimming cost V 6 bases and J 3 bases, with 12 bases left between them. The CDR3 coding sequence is TGTGCCAGCAGAACCTCGGGGGACTACGAGCAGTACTTC. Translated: CASRTSGDYEQYF.

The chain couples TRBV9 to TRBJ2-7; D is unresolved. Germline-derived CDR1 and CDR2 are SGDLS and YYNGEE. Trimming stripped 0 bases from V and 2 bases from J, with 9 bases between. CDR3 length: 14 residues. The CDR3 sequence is CASSVGADTYEQYF. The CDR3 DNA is TGTGCCAGCAGCGTAGGGGCGGATACCTACGAGCAGTACTTC.

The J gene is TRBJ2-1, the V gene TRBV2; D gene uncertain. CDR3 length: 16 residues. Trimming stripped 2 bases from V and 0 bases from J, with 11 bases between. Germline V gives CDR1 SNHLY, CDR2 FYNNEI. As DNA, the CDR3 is TGTGCCAGCAGTGAACAGGCCCAGAGCTCCTACAATGAGCAGTTCTTC. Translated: CASSEQAQSSYNEQFF.

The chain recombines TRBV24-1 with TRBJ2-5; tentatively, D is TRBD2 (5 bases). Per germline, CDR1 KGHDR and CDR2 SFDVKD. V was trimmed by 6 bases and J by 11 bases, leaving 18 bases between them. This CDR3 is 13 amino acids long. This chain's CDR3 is CATSSGRNNEQYF. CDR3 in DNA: TGTGCCACCAGTAGCGGAAGGAACAATGAGCAGTACTTC.

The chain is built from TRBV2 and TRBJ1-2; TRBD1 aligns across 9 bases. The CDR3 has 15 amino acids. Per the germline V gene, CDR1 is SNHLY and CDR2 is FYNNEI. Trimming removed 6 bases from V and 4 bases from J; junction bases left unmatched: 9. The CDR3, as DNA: TGTGCCAGCAGAGCCGGGACAGGGTACGGCTATGGCTACACCTTC. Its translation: CASRAGTGYGYGYTF.

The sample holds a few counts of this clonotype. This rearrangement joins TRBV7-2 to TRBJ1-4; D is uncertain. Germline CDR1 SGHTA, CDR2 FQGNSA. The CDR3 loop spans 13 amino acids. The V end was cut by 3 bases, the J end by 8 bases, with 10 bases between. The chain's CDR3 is CASSLYLREKLFF. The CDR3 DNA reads TGTGCCAGCAGCTTGTACCTCCGGGAAAAACTGTTTTTT.

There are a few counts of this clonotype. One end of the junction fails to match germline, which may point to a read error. The CDR3 DNA sequence: TGCGCCAGCGGCTTTGGGGACACGAACTACAATGAGCAGTTCTTC. Translating gives CASGFGDTNYNEQFF. The J gene is TRBJ2-1, the V gene TRBV5-1; D possibly corresponds to TRBD1 (6 bases). CDR3 length: 15 amino acids. The germline gives CDR1 SGHRS, CDR2 YFSETQ.

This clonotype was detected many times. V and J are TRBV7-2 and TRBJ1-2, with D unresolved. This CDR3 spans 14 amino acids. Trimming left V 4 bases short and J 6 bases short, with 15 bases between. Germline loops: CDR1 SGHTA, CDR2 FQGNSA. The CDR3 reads CASSSQRFENGYTF. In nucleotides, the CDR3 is TGTGCCAGCAGCTCCCAAAGGTTCGAAAATGGCTACACCTTC.

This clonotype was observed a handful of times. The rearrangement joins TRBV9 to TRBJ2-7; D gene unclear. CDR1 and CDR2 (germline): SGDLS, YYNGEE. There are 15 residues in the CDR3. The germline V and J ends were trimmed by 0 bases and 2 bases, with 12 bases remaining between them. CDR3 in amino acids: CASSVGSVSPYEQYF. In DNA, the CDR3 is TGTGCCAGCAGCGTAGGTTCAGTGAGCCCCTACGAGCAGTACTTC.

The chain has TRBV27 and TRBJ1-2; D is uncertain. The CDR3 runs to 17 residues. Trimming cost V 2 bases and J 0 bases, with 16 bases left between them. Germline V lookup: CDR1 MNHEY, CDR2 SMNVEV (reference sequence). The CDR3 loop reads CASSLLSPEGANYGYTF. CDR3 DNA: TGTGCCAGCAGTTTACTTTCCCCTGAGGGTGCTAACTATGGCTACACCTTC.

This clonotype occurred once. In DNA form, the CDR3 reads TGCAGCGCCGCTGAATCCTACAATGAGCAGTTCTTC. Translating gives CSAAESYNEQFF. The J gene is TRBJ2-1, the V gene TRBV29-1, with no clear D. V shed 7 bases and J shed 1 base, with 8 bases lying between them. The V gene's germline CDR1 is SQVTM and CDR2 ANQGSEA. CDR3 length: 12 amino acids.